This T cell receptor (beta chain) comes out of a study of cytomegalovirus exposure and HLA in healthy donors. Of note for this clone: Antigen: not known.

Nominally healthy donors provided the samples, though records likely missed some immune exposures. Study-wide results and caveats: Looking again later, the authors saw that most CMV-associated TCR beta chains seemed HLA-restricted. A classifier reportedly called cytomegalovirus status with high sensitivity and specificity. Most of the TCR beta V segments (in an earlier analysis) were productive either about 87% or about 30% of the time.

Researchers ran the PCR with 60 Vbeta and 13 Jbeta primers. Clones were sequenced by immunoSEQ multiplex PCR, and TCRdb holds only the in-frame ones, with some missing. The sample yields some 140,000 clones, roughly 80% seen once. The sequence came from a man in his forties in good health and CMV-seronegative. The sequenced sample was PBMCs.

Here the CDR3 DNA reads TGTGCCACCAGCTCCCGGCTTACAGGGGATGGCTACACCTTC. Translated: CATSSRLTGDGYTF. The chain combines TRBV15 with TRBJ1-2; 7 nucleotides agree with TRBD1. The CDR3 spans 14 residues. Germline V CDR1 and CDR2: LNHNV, YYDKDF (reference sequence). V dropped 5 bases and J dropped 6; count of bases not matched to a gene: 9. The complete variable domain, with remaining parts taken from reference TRBV15 and TRBJ1-2, reads DAMVIQNPRYQVTQFGKPVTLSCSQTLNHNVMYWYQQKSSQAPKLLFHYYDKDFNNEADTPDNFQSRRPNTSFCFLDIRSPGLGDTAMYLCATSSRLTGDGYTFGSGTRLTVV.